The 27 T cell receptor beta chains below were found in one sample sequenced in a study of cytomegalovirus exposure and HLA in healthy donors. The PCR employed 60 Vbeta primers together with 13 Jbeta primers. Assay used: immunoSEQ multiplex PCR; TCRdb lists only in-frame clones, some missing. This sample has 100,000 to 150,000 clones, with about 86% found just once. The sample consisted of PBMCs. These receptor sequences come from a man aged 18 to 30 in good health and CMV-seronegative.

This chain links TRBV27 with TRBJ2-7, with TRBD1 matching 8 bases. This CDR3 is 13 amino acids long. CDR1 and CDR2 from the germline V gene are MNHEY and SMNVEV (reference sequence). V trimming: 5 bases; J trimming: 5 bases; junction bases outside the gene matches: 5. This chain's CDR3 is CASSGQGINEQYF. CDR3 in DNA: TGTGCCAGCAGTGGACAGGGCATAAACGAGCAGTACTTC.

V is TRBV5-1 and J is TRBJ2-2, with 9 bases fitting TRBD1. Germline V lookup: CDR1 SGHRS, CDR2 YFSETQ. This CDR3 contains 17 residues. Trimming removed 4 bases from V and 1 base from J; junction bases left unmatched: 8. In nucleotides, the CDR3 is TGCGCCAGCAGCCAGATCATGACAGGGGGGAACACCGGGGAGCTGTTTTTT. This gives the protein CASSQIMTGGNTGELFF.

The chain combines TRBV6-5 with TRBJ1-4; TRBD1 might be the D (6 bases). The CDR3 contains 15 residues. Germline assignment: CDR1 MNHEY and CDR2 SVGAGI. V was trimmed by 6 bases and J by 0 bases, leaving 11 bases between them. DNA of the CDR3: TGTGCCAGCAGCAAAGGACAGTCAACTAATGAAAAACTGTTTTTT. Amino acids: CASSKGQSTNEKLFF.

This clone has just a few counts. This chain joins TRBV4-3 and TRBJ2-7; TRBD2 matches 11 bases. Germline values: CDR1 LGHNA, CDR2 YSLEER. This CDR3 is built from 19 residues. V was clipped by 4 bases and J by 2 bases; unmatched bases: 16. In DNA, the CDR3 is TGCGCCAGCAGCCTCCAACCCCAACTAGCGGGGGCGTTGACCTACGAGCAGTACTTC. Protein sequence: CASSLQPQLAGALTYEQYF.

V usage is TRBV6-5 and J usage is TRBJ1-6; D is ambiguous. V lost 6 bases and J lost 7, with 7 bases in between. The CDR3 is made up of 12 amino acids. CDR1 MNHEY and CDR2 SVGAGI come from the germline V gene. The CDR3 is CASRLLNSPLHF. The CDR3 DNA reads TGTGCCAGCAGGCTCCTAAATTCACCCCTCCACTTT.

J is TRBJ2-2 and V is TRBV9, with TRBD2 identical over 7 bases. Trimming at V came to 0 bases and at J to 1 base, leaving 3 bases not matched to a gene. CDR1 is SGDLS and CDR2 is YYNGEE in the germline V gene. This CDR3 spans 16 amino acids. The CDR3 is CASSVATGGNTGELFF. The CDR3 nucleotides read TGTGCCAGCAGCGTAGCTACGGGGGGGAACACCGGGGAGCTGTTTTTT. Based on the CDR3 plus reference TRBV9 and TRBJ2-2, the full variable domain is DSGVTQTPKHLITATGQRVTLRCSPRSGDLSVYWYQQSLDQGLQFLIQYYNGEERAKGNILERFSAQQFPDLHSELNLSSLELGDSALYFCASSVATGGNTGELFFGEGSRLTVL.

V gene TRBV4-2 combines with J gene TRBJ2-7; 8 nucleotides line up with TRBD2. The CDR3 is made up of 15 amino acids. Germline V CDR1 and CDR2: LGHNA, YNFKEQ. The junction had 7 bases not matched to a gene; V was cut back by 0 bases and J by 6 bases. The CDR3 spells CASSQDSAGAGEQYF. CDR3 nucleotide sequence: TGTGCCAGCAGCCAAGATTCAGCGGGGGCCGGCGAGCAGTACTTC.

This chain links TRBV30 with TRBJ2-5; tentative D call: TRBD2 (5 bases). The CDR3 runs 15 residues. With 3 bases removed from V and 11 bases from J, the gap between germline ends came to 25 bases. Per the germline V gene, CDR1 is GTSNPN and CDR2 is SVGIG (reference sequence). CDR3 protein: CAWRKGRNSLGEQYF. CDR3 sequence (DNA): TGTGCCTGGAGAAAAGGTCGTAATTCTCTCGGGGAGCAGTACTTC.

This clone turned up a few times. This CDR3 is CASSTDREGGETQYF. CDR3 nucleotides: TGTGCCAGCAGCACGGACAGGGAAGGGGGCGAGACCCAGTACTTC. This rearrangement joins TRBV9 to TRBJ2-5, with 8 bases fitting TRBD1. Looked up from germline, CDR1 is SGDLS and CDR2 is YYNGEE. V was clipped by 4 bases and J by 5 bases; unmatched bases: 10. The CDR3 has 15 residues.

The V gene is TRBV5-4, the J gene TRBJ2-3; 9 positions agree with TRBD2. CDR1 and CDR2 (germline): SGHNT, YYREEE (reference sequence). The CDR3 is 16 amino acids. Trimming cost V 0 bases and J 4 bases; bases outside gene matches: 6. CDR3 nucleotides: TGTGCCAGCAGCTTGGAGGGTAGCGGGGGCCCAGATACGCAGTATTTT. Translation gives CASSLEGSGGPDTQYF.

The chain couples TRBV28 to TRBJ2-7; 10 bases map to TRBD1. CDR1 MDHEN and CDR2 SYDVKM come from the germline V gene. The V segment lost 5 bases and the J segment 12 bases; nucleotides outside the gene matches: 13. The CDR3 length is 14 residues. The CDR3 loop reads CASSQGQGRPRGYF. CDR3 DNA: TGTGCCAGCAGTCAGGGACAGGGGAGGCCGAGGGGGTACTTC.

The CDR3 loop is CASSWDTFPTGHSYGYTF. Written as DNA, the CDR3 is TGTGCCAGCAGCTGGGACACCTTCCCGACAGGGCACTCCTATGGCTACACCTTC. The chain has TRBV5-5 and TRBJ1-2, with 7 bases aligning to TRBD1. V was pared by 3 bases and J by 4 bases, with 18 bases of the junction left unmatched. Germline V lookup: CDR1 SGHKS, CDR2 YYEKEE (reference sequence). The CDR3 runs to 18 residues. Based on the CDR3 plus reference TRBV5-5 and TRBJ1-2, the full variable domain is DAGVTQSPTHLIKTRGQQVTLRCSPISGHKSVSWYQQVLGQGPQFIFQYYEKEERGRGNFPDRFSARQFPNYSSELNVNALLLGDSALYLCASSWDTFPTGHSYGYTFGSGTRLTVV.

The rearrangement links TRBV11-2 to TRBJ1-2; D call uncertain. The CDR3 totals 10 residues. Trimming shortened V by 4 bases and J by 9 bases, and 6 bases separated the two germline ends. Germline CDR1 SGHAT, CDR2 FQNNGV. CDR3 loop: CASSYKRYTF. CDR3 nucleotide sequence: TGTGCCAGCAGCTACAAACGCTACACCTTC. Full variable domain (remainder filled in from reference TRBV11-2 and TRBJ1-2): EAGVAQSPRYKIIEKRQSVAFWCNPISGHATLYWYQQILGQGPKLLIQFQNNGVVDDSQLPKDRFSAERLKGVDSTLKIQPAKLEDSAVYLCASSYKRYTFGSGTRLTVV.

This clone was counted between two and nine times. The CDR3 loop is CASSVVRTGTGDEQFF. The CDR3 nucleotides are TGCGCCAGCAGTGTGGTAAGGACAGGGACCGGGGATGAGCAGTTCTTC. J is TRBJ2-1 and V is TRBV10-1; 8 nucleotides agree with TRBD1. Per germline, CDR1 WNHNN and CDR2 SYGVQD (reference sequence). After removal of 4 bases from V and 8 bases from J, the junction contained 13 bases not matched to a gene. This CDR3 is 16 amino acids long.

The chain has TRBV20-1 and TRBJ2-3, with D unclear. Germline assignment: CDR1 DFQATT and CDR2 SNEGSKA (reference sequence). V was cut by 3 bases and J by 2 bases, with 3 bases left in between. This CDR3 region has 11 residues. CDR3 sequence (DNA): TGCAGTGCTAGCCTCACAGATACGCAGTATTTT. Translated: CSASLTDTQYF.

The CDR3 nucleotides read TGTGCCAGCAGCCAACCCCTGGGACAGGGCCACTACGAGCAGTACTTC. Translated: CASSQPLGQGHYEQYF. The V gene is TRBV5-4, the J gene TRBJ2-7; 9 bases align to TRBD1. The V gene's germline CDR1 is SGHNT and CDR2 YYREEE (reference sequence). CDR3 size: 16 residues. The J segment lost 3 bases and the V segment lost 4 bases, leaving 11 bases of the junction unmatched.

The chain joins TRBV5-1 to TRBJ2-7; the D is unclear. This CDR3 region has 15 residues. Trimming pared 0 bases from V and 6 bases from J, leaving 16 bases between. Per germline, CDR1 SGHRS and CDR2 YFSETQ. The CDR3 loop reads CASSLVVLPRREQYF. CDR3 nucleotide sequence: TGCGCCAGCAGCTTGGTTGTTCTTCCGCGGCGCGAGCAGTACTTC.

This clone was counted a few times. The chain recombines TRBV9 with TRBJ2-5; 13 nucleotides align to TRBD2. The CDR3 is made up of 19 amino acids. Unmatched junction bases numbered 16, after V lost 3 bases and J lost 5 bases. CDR1 is SGDLS, CDR2 YYNGEE, per germline. This chain's CDR3 is CASSAGLRTSGGLEETQYF. Here the CDR3 DNA reads TGTGCCAGCAGCGCAGGGCTGCGGACTAGCGGGGGTCTGGAGGAGACCCAGTACTTC.

In this sample, this clone turned up a few times. The V call is TRBV9, the J call TRBJ1-3; no firm D call. The germline V and J ends were trimmed by 0 bases and 0 bases, with 7 bases remaining between them. The CDR3 extends over 15 amino acids. Per germline, CDR1 SGDLS and CDR2 YYNGEE. The CDR3 DNA sequence: TGTGCCAGCAGCGTAGAGAGTGACTCTGGAAACACCATATATTTT. This translates into CASSVESDSGNTIYF.

The chain uses TRBV7-8 and TRBJ1-5, with 10 bases lining up with TRBD1. Germline V gives CDR1 SGHVS, CDR2 FQNEAQ. The CDR3 runs to 17 residues. V trimming: 6 bases; J trimming: 7 bases; junction bases outside the gene matches: 15. The CDR3: CASSAPGTGVQPQPQHF. In nucleotides, the CDR3 is TGTGCCAGCAGTGCCCCCGGGACAGGGGTCCAACCCCAGCCCCAGCATTTT.

The rearrangement links TRBV7-2 to TRBJ2-1; 9 bases are shared with TRBD2. CDR1 SGHTA and CDR2 FQGNSA come from the germline V gene. Trimming took 6 bases from V and 2 from J; bases not matched to a gene: 5. The CDR3 runs 15 residues. In DNA form, the CDR3 reads TGTGCCAGCAGTCGAGAGCGGGGGGCCTACAATGAGCAGTTCTTC. This translates into CASSRERGAYNEQFF.

This clone has a single count. V gene TRBV30 combines with J gene TRBJ1-5, with D hard to call. The CDR3 has 16 residues. Trimming pared 3 bases from V and 1 base from J, leaving 16 bases between. The germline CDR1 and CDR2 sequences are GTSNPN and SVGIG (reference sequence). CDR3 DNA sequence: TGTGCCTGGAGGGCCCGCGAGGCGCGGAGCAATCAGCCCCAGCATTTT. It yields the protein CAWRAREARSNQPQHF.

This chain joins TRBV7-8 and TRBJ1-3; D unclear. Germline V gene data show CDR1 as SGHVS and CDR2 as FQNEAQ. The V end was cut by 5 bases, the J end by 7 bases, with 12 bases between. The CDR3 length is 13 residues. CDR3 sequence reads: CASSPDKPNTIYF. CDR3 DNA sequence: TGTGCCAGCAGCCCAGACAAACCTAACACCATATATTTT. Based on the CDR3 plus reference TRBV7-8 and TRBJ1-3, the full variable domain is GAGVSQSPRYKVAKRGQDVALRCDPISGHVSLFWYQQALGQGPEFLTYFQNEAQLDKSGLPSDRFFAERPEGSVSTLKIQRTQQEDSAVYLCASSPDKPNTIYFGEGSWLTVV.

The chain links TRBV30 to TRBJ2-7, with D perhaps TRBD1 (6 bases). V lost 4 bases and J lost 5, with 12 bases in between. Germline CDR1 and CDR2: GTSNPN and SVGIG (reference sequence). The CDR3 runs to 12 residues. The DNA of the CDR3 is TGTGCCTGGACCATCGGACAGAACGAGCAGTACTTC. Protein: CAWTIGQNEQYF.

The rearrangement uses TRBV5-1 and TRBJ1-1; the match to TRBD1 covers 10 bases. The germline V gene encodes CDR1 SGHRS and CDR2 YFSETQ. Trimming cost V 4 bases and J 5 bases; bases outside gene matches: 11. CDR3 length: 16 amino acids. For the CDR3, the DNA is TGCGCCAGCAGCCTAAGCCCCGGGACAGGGGCTACTGAAGCTTTCTTT. Amino acids: CASSLSPGTGATEAFF. Using reference TRBV5-1 and TRBJ1-1 for the parts outside the CDR3, the full variable domain is KAGVTQTPRYLIKTRGQQVTLSCSPISGHRSVSWYQQTPGQGLQFLFEYFSETQRNKGNFPGRFSGRQFSNSRSEMNVSTLELGDSALYLCASSLSPGTGATEAFFGQGTRLTVV.

This clone occurred once. J is TRBJ1-5 and V is TRBV7-2, with a weak D call TRBD1 (6 bases). V shed 5 bases and J shed 2 bases, with 13 bases lying between them. Germline values: CDR1 SGHTA, CDR2 FQGNSA. The CDR3 has 15 amino acids. The CDR3 region is CASSQGGRGNQPQHF. CDR3 coding DNA: TGTGCCAGCAGCCAAGGGGGGAGGGGCAATCAGCCCCAGCATTTT.

This clone was counted only a few times. The chain links TRBV5-6 to TRBJ2-7, with 9 bases matching TRBD1. Unmatched junction bases numbered 11, after V lost 2 bases and J lost 8 bases. CDR1 is SGHDT and CDR2 is YYEEEE in the germline V gene. CDR3 size: 15 residues. The DNA for the CDR3 is TGTGCCAGCAGCTTACTGGACAGGGGAATGGTTAAGCAGTACTTC. It translates to CASSLLDRGMVKQYF.